Included here is one T cell receptor beta chain sequence, with context. Data came from immunoSEQ multiplex PCR; TCRdb stores just in-frame clones and leaves some out. The table shows roughly 150,000 clones, with almost 85% occurring only once. The data were obtained in a study of blood T cell repertoires in COVID-19. The CDR3 extends over 13 amino acids. Trimming stripped 5 bases from V and 2 bases from J, with 9 bases between. CDR1 LNHNV and CDR2 YYDKDF come from the germline V gene (reference sequence). The chain employs TRBV15 and TRBJ1-2; a weak D match, TRBD1 (6 bases). This TCR derives from a man aged 45-65 years with acute or convalescent COVID-19. Sequenced: peripheral blood. DNA of the CDR3: TGTGCCACCAGCTGGGGGCGGAACTATGGCTACACCTTC. Translating gives CATSWGRNYGYTF.